This TCR beta chain was observed in a study of cytomegalovirus exposure and HLA in healthy donors. Donors were ostensibly healthy at sampling, although undocumented immune exposures were probable. 60 Vbeta and 13 Jbeta primers were used in PCR. Here immunoSEQ multiplex PCR was the method, and the copy in TCRdb shows in-frame clones only, minus some. There are 130,000 to 150,000 clones in the sample; approximately 80% occur only once, and 2.5% to 3% lies in the top ten. For this clone: Its antigen is still unknown.

Findings of the study overall: Available immune exposure information was restricted to CMV serostatus only.

The source is a female donor in good health and CMV-seronegative. The specimen sequenced was PBMCs.

In DNA form, the CDR3 reads TGTGCCAGCAGCCTCCGACTAGCGGAACGGAATGAGCAGTTCTTC. Protein: CASSLRLAERNEQFF. This sequence joins TRBV7-9 and TRBJ2-1, with 9 bases fitting TRBD2. The trim removed 5 bases at V and 7 bases at J, leaving 9 bases unmatched. From germline, CDR1 is SEHNR and CDR2 FQNEAQ (reference sequence). CDR3 length equals 15 residues.